This section outlines one T cell receptor (beta chain) sequence together with its context. Assay: immunoSEQ multiplex PCR; the TCRdb copy retains only in-frame clones and omits some. The table includes about 90,000 clones, approximately 86% detected once. The data are from a study of blood T cell repertoires in COVID-19. The V gene's germline CDR1 is SQVTM and CDR2 ANQGSEA. V lost 7 bases and J 2 bases, leaving 5 bases between the germline ends. The length of the CDR3 is 10 residues. The chain couples TRBV29-1 to TRBJ1-1; D call uncertain. The receptor's source is a woman in her 70s with active or convalescent COVID-19. The sequencing sample was made of peripheral blood. The CDR3: CSGGNTEAFF. As DNA, the CDR3 is TGCAGCGGAGGTAACACTGAAGCTTTCTTT.